A single sample gave rise to the 30 T cell receptor beta chains below, sequenced in a study of T cells after yellow fever vaccination. TCRdb itself ran the 5' RACE reads through MiXCR, one entry per CDR3 protein. The top ten clones hold roughly 40% of a sample with some 160,000 distinct CDR3 sequences, around 8.5% of them seen once. This specimen consisted of CD8+ T cells sorted from PBMCs, obtained 45 days after the yellow fever booster vaccination. The receptors come from a young man who received the YFV17D yellow fever vaccine.

This clonotype was seen at least ten times. V is TRBV6-2 or TRBV6-3 and J is TRBJ2-5; 9 bases fit TRBD2. The CDR3 has 18 amino acids. Germline CDR1 MNHEY, CDR2 SVGEGT. J lost 4 bases, V lost 5 bases, and 17 bases had no gene match. The CDR3 DNA reads as TGTGCCAGCAGTCTTGAGGCGGGGGGGCAAGGGTCTGTAGAGACCCAGTACTTC. This sequence encodes CASSLEAGGQGSVETQYF.

This clonotype was observed a handful of times. CDR3 amino acids: CASSSQASREQYV. For the CDR3, the DNA is TGTGCCAGCAGCTCCCAGGCGAGTAGGGAGCAGTACGTC. The rearrangement uses TRBV11-2 and TRBJ2-7; D uncertain. This CDR3 is built from 13 residues. The V end lost 4 bases, the J end lost 7 bases, and 14 bases lay between the germline ends. The V gene's germline CDR1 is SGHAT and CDR2 FQNNGV.

This clonotype was counted at least ten times. The rearrangement links TRBV10-3 to TRBJ2-1; a possible D gene is TRBD2 (5 bases). CDR1 and CDR2 (germline): ENHRY, SYGVKD. Deletions cut 4 bases from V and 0 bases from J, with 13 bases between. The CDR3 runs 16 residues. CDR3: CAISVTGSDSYNEQFF. As DNA, the CDR3 is TGTGCCATCAGTGTAACGGGGTCTGACTCCTACAATGAGCAGTTCTTC.

This clonotype turned up a few times. The V and J genes are TRBV6-1 and TRBJ2-3; 7 nucleotides match TRBD2. V gave up 3 bases and J gave up 3 bases; unmatched junction bases: 6. Germline lookup yields CDR1 MNHNS and CDR2 SASEGT. The CDR3 is 15 residues long. Here the CDR3 reads CASSESGGGTDTQYF. Here the CDR3 DNA reads TGTGCCAGCAGTGAGAGTGGGGGGGGGACAGATACGCAGTATTTT.

This clonotype has more than one count but fewer than ten. This sequence joins TRBV6-5 and TRBJ1-2; 7 bases fit TRBD1. The V gene's germline CDR1 is MNHEY and CDR2 SVGAGI. The CDR3 has 13 residues. With V trimmed by 2 bases and J by 8 bases, 5 bases remained unmatched. The CDR3 region has the DNA TGTGCCAGCAGTTACGGGGGACAGCGAGGCTACACCTTC. Its translation: CASSYGGQRGYTF.

This clonotype has ten or more counts. This rearrangement joins TRBV6-1 to TRBJ2-7, with TRBD1 matching over 7 bases. The CDR3 loop spans 15 amino acids. The germline gives CDR1 MNHNS, CDR2 SASEGT. Unmatched junction bases numbered 10, after V lost 6 bases and J lost 2 bases. CDR3 in DNA: TGTGCCAGCAGCACCGGGACAGTACACCCCTACGAGCAGTACGTC. It codes for CASSTGTVHPYEQYV.

This clonotype was detected a few times. The genes are TRBV6-5 and TRBJ1-6, with D perhaps matching TRBD1 (6 bases). Germline loops: CDR1 MNHEY, CDR2 SVGAGI. Trimming left V 2 bases short and J 10 bases short, with 12 bases between. The CDR3 length is 14 residues. CDR3 region: CASSYQGIGSPLHF. DNA of the CDR3: TGTGCCAGCAGTTACCAGGGGATCGGATCACCCCTCCACTTT.

The chain is built from TRBV3-1 and TRBJ2-1; either TRBD1 or TRBD2 may fit D (5 bases each). Germline V lookup: CDR1 LGHDT, CDR2 YNNKEL (reference sequence). The CDR3 spans 15 residues. V was pared by 4 bases and J by 9 bases, with 19 bases between. The CDR3 protein is CASSLRDASGSEQFF. The CDR3, as DNA: TGTGCCAGCAGCCTACGGGACGCCAGCGGTTCTGAGCAGTTCTTC.

The rearrangement uses TRBV7-9 and TRBJ2-1, with a possible D match to TRBD1 (5 bases). V lost 1 base and J lost 2, with 9 bases in between. Germline V lookup: CDR1 SEHNR, CDR2 FQNEAQ (reference sequence). The CDR3 sequence is 15 residues long. The CDR3 protein is CASSLGQSAYNEQFF. In nucleotides, the CDR3 is TGTGCCAGCAGCTTAGGACAGAGCGCCTACAATGAGCAGTTCTTC.

The table lists this clonotype with a few counts. This rearrangement joins TRBV4-1 to TRBJ1-2; no definite D call. This CDR3 has 12 residues. In germline, CDR1 is MGHRA, CDR2 YSYEKL. Trimming stripped 1 base from V and 8 bases from J, with 8 bases between. The CDR3 sequence: CASSQGVKGYTF. DNA of the CDR3: TGCGCCAGCAGCCAAGGAGTGAAAGGCTACACCTTC.

This clonotype was detected a few times. The DNA of the CDR3 is TGCAGCGTTGGGGGGACTAGCGGGGCCCGGACAGATACGCAGTATTTT. As protein: CSVGGTSGARTDTQYF. The gene calls are TRBV29-1 and TRBJ2-3; 13 nucleotides line up with TRBD2. Germline CDR1 is SQVTM and CDR2 is ANQGSEA. The V segment lost 4 bases and the J segment 3 bases; nucleotides outside the gene matches: 7. This CDR3 has 16 amino acids.

This chain uses TRBV6-2 or TRBV6-3 with TRBJ1-1; D is uncertain. This CDR3 region has 13 residues. V lost 1 base and J lost 7, with 10 bases in between. Germline V lookup: CDR1 MNHEY, CDR2 SVGEGT. The CDR3 DNA follows: TGTGCCAGCAGTTACTGGTCCCAGAATGAAGCTTTCTTT. This sequence encodes CASSYWSQNEAFF.

The table lists this clonotype with many counts. The chain couples TRBV5-6 to TRBJ2-7; D call uncertain. The CDR3 spans 13 residues. V dropped 4 bases and J dropped 5 bases, with 13 bases sitting between them. The germline V gene encodes CDR1 SGHDT and CDR2 YYEEEE. Written as DNA, the CDR3 is TGTGCCAGCAGCCAGTGGGGTGGGGACGAGCAGTACTTC. It yields the protein CASSQWGGDEQYF.

This chain links TRBV9 with TRBJ1-1; 7 positions agree with TRBD1. The V and J ends lost 3 bases and 4 bases, in that order; junction bases with no gene match: 3. Looked up from germline, CDR1 is SGDLS and CDR2 is YYNGEE. The CDR3 loop spans 13 amino acids. For the CDR3, the DNA is TGTGCCAGCAGCGCAGGGGGGGGCACTGAAGCTTTCTTT. Protein: CASSAGGGTEAFF.

This clonotype was found a few times. The rearrangement links TRBV12-3 or TRBV12-4 to TRBJ2-1; 10 bases align to TRBD2. V trimming: 3 bases; J trimming: 9 bases; junction bases outside the gene matches: 8. This CDR3 contains 15 residues. The CDR3 DNA sequence: TGTGCCAGCAGTTTCTCTAGCGGGGGACGAGGTGAGCAGTTCTTC. It encodes CASSFSSGGRGEQFF.

This clonotype was observed a few times. The chain is built from TRBV7-6 and TRBJ2-1; perhaps D is TRBD1 or TRBD2 (6 bases each). Trimming stripped 4 bases from V and 0 bases from J, with 10 bases between. This CDR3 contains 15 residues. Germline assignment: CDR1 SGHVS and CDR2 FNYEAQ. The CDR3 sequence: CASSSGGDSYNEQFF. In nucleotides, the CDR3 is TGTGCCAGCAGCTCCGGGGGCGACTCCTACAATGAGCAGTTCTTC.

A few counts support this clonotype. The chain carries TRBV7-2 and TRBJ2-4; 9 bases agree with TRBD2. The CDR3 sequence is 15 residues long. V was clipped by 5 bases and J by 9 bases; unmatched bases: 11. Germline V gives CDR1 SGHTA, CDR2 FQGNSA. The CDR3 DNA sequence: TGTGCCAGCAGCCGCGTAGCGGGGGCCGGGGGCATTCAGTACTTC. It is translated as CASSRVAGAGGIQYF. The entire variable domain, with the rest obtained from reference TRBV7-2 and TRBJ2-4, is as follows: GAGVSQSPSNKVTEKGKDVELRCDPISGHTALYWYRQSLGQGLEFLIYFQGNSAPDKSGLPSDRFSAERTGGSVSTLTIQRTQQEDSAVYLCASSRVAGAGGIQYFGAGTRLSVL.

In the case of this clonotype: A junction end diverges from the germline sequence, so it may reflect a read error. V and J are TRBV27 and TRBJ2-2; 9 nucleotides align to TRBD2. CDR3 length: 15 amino acids. Per the germline V gene, CDR1 is MNHEY and CDR2 is SMNVEV (reference sequence). The CDR3, as DNA: TGTGCCAGCAGTATATCGGCGGGGGGGACCGGGGAGCTGTTTTTT. It yields the protein CASSISAGGTGELFF.

This clonotype came up many times. The chain uses TRBV7-9 and TRBJ2-7; the D is unclear. Germline CDR1 is SEHNR and CDR2 is FQNEAQ (reference sequence). Trimming removed 5 bases at V and 0 bases at J, with 8 bases between. CDR3 length: 13 amino acids. As DNA, the CDR3 is TGTGCCAGCAGCGTGGACGGCTCCTACGAGCAGTACGTC. Translation: CASSVDGSYEQYV.

CDR3 sequence reads: CASSPGGLGTGELFF. CDR3 bases: TGTGCCAGCAGTCCGGGGGGTTTGGGGACCGGGGAGCTGTTTTTT. The gene calls are TRBV12-3 or TRBV12-4 and TRBJ2-2; 7 positions agree with TRBD2. The V segment lost 5 bases and the J segment 5 bases; nucleotides outside the gene matches: 8. This CDR3 is 15 amino acids long.

J is TRBJ1-5 and V is TRBV6-6; D is uncertain. CDR1 is MNHNY, CDR2 SVGAGI, per germline (reference sequence). The germline V and J ends were trimmed by 7 bases and 2 bases, with 9 bases remaining between them. This CDR3 contains 13 residues. The CDR3, as DNA: TGTGCCAGCAACCCATTGGGCAATCAGCCCCAGCATTTT. This sequence encodes CASNPLGNQPQHF.

In its sample, this clonotype was seen many times. The V and J genes are TRBV14 and TRBJ2-7, with D possibly TRBD2 on 6 matching bases. CDR1 and CDR2 from the germline V gene are SGHDN and FVKESK. The CDR3 runs 14 residues. Trimming pared 3 bases from V and 4 bases from J, leaving 13 bases between. The CDR3: CASSHWGTPYEQYV. Written as DNA, the CDR3 is TGTGCCAGCAGCCACTGGGGGACTCCTTACGAGCAGTACGTC.

The table lists this clonotype with many counts. This rearrangement joins TRBV7-9 to TRBJ2-5; no firm D call. Germline lookup yields CDR1 SEHNR and CDR2 FQNEAQ (reference sequence). With 5 bases removed from V and 4 bases from J, the gap between germline ends came to 8 bases. CDR3 length: 12 residues. In DNA form, the CDR3 reads TGTGCCAGCAGCCCCCTCCCAGAGACCCAGTACTTC. Translation: CASSPLPETQYF.

This sequence joins TRBV6-6 and TRBJ1-1, with D unresolved. Germline V gene lookup returns CDR1 MNHNY and CDR2 SVGAGI (reference sequence). This CDR3 contains 14 residues. V was clipped by 2 bases and J by 2 bases, with 9 bases between them. The CDR3 DNA reads as TGTGCCAGCAGTTACGGAGGTGCAAACACTGAAGCTTTCTTT. Translated, it gives CASSYGGANTEAFF.

This clonotype was detected a few times. V gene TRBV29-1 combines with J gene TRBJ2-2; TRBD1 matches 9 bases. The CDR3 runs to 14 residues. Looked up from germline, CDR1 is SQVTM and CDR2 is ANQGSEA. Trimming cost V 7 bases and J 6 bases; bases outside gene matches: 9. The CDR3 is CSASGTGLPGELFF. CDR3 coding DNA: TGCAGCGCATCCGGGACAGGGCTCCCCGGGGAGCTGTTTTTT.

In its sample, this clonotype was seen a few times. The gene calls are TRBV10-3 and TRBJ2-7, with TRBD2 matching 8 bases. V was pared by 10 bases and J by 7 bases, with 9 bases of the junction left unmatched. This CDR3 spans 12 amino acids. Germline-derived CDR1 and CDR2 are ENHRY and SYGVKD. The CDR3 DNA is TGTGCCACCGCCGGGGGGGCGATGGAGCAGTACTTC. Its translation is CATAGGAMEQYF.

The chain is built from TRBV7-6 and TRBJ1-1; D uncertain. V lost 3 bases to trimming and J lost 1 base, with 6 bases between them. This CDR3 comprises 13 residues. Germline-derived CDR1 and CDR2 are SGHVS and FNYEAQ. The CDR3 loop is CASSLEENTEAFF. CDR3 nucleotides: TGTGCCAGCAGCTTGGAGGAGAACACTGAAGCTTTCTTT.

This clonotype was counted many times. J is TRBJ2-6 and V is TRBV4-1, with D tentatively TRBD1 or TRBD2 (5 bases each). The ends were cut back, 3 bases at V and 2 bases at J, with 11 bases in the middle. The CDR3 runs to 16 residues. CDR1 and CDR2 from the germline V gene are MGHRA and YSYEKL. The CDR3 region has the DNA TGCGCCAGCAGCCACCCATTGGGGGCTGGGGCCAACGTCCTGACTTTC. Translation gives CASSHPLGAGANVLTF.

The chain joins TRBV12-5 to TRBJ1-6; the D is unclear. The CDR3 has 14 amino acids. V gave up 5 bases and J gave up 10 bases, with 15 bases separating them. Per germline, CDR1 LGHNT and CDR2 FRNRAP. CDR3 in DNA: TGTGCTAGTGGTAAACATGAGTCTTGGTCACCCCTCCACTTT. Translated, it gives CASGKHESWSPLHF.

V is TRBV7-9 and J is TRBJ2-7, with 10 bases matching TRBD2. This CDR3 comprises 17 residues. The J segment lost 3 bases and the V segment lost 6 bases, leaving 14 bases of the junction unmatched. In germline, CDR1 is SEHNR, CDR2 FQNEAQ (reference sequence). CDR3 DNA sequence: TGTGCCAGCAGTCGAAGGTCGAGTACTAGCGGGGACTACGAGCAGTACTTC. Its translation: CASSRRSSTSGDYEQYF.